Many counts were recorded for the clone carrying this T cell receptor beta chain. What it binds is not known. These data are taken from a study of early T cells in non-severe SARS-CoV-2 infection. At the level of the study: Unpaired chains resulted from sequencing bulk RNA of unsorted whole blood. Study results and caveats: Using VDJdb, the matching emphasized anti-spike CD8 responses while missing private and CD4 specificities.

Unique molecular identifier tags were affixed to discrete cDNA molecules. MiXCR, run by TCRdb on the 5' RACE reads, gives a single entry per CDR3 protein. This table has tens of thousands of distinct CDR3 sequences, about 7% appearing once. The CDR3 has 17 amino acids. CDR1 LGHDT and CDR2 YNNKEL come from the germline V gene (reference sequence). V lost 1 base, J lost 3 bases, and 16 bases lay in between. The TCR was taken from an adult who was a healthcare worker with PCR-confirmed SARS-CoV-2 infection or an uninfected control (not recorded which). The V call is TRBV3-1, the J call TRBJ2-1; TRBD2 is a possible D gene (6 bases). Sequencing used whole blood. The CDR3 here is CASSQATGLVFYNEQFF. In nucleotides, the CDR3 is TGTGCCAGCAGCCAAGCGACGGGACTCGTATTCTACAATGAGCAGTTCTTC.